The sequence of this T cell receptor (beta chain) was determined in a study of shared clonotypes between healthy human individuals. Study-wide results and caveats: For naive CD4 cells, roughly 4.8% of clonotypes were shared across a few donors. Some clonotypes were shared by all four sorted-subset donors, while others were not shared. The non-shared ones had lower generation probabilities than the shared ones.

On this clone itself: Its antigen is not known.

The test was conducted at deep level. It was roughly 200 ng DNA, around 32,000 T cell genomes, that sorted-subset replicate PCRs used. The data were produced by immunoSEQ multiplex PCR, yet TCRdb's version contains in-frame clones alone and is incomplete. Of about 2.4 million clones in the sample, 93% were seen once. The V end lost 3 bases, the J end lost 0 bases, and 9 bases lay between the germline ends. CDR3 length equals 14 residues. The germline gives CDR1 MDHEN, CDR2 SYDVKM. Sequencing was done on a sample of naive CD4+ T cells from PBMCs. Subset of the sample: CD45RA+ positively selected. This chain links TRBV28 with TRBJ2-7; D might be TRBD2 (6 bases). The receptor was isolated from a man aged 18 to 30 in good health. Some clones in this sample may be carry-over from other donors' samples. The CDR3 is CASSLVAASYEQYF. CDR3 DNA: TGTGCCAGCAGTTTGGTAGCGGCCTCCTACGAGCAGTACTTC.